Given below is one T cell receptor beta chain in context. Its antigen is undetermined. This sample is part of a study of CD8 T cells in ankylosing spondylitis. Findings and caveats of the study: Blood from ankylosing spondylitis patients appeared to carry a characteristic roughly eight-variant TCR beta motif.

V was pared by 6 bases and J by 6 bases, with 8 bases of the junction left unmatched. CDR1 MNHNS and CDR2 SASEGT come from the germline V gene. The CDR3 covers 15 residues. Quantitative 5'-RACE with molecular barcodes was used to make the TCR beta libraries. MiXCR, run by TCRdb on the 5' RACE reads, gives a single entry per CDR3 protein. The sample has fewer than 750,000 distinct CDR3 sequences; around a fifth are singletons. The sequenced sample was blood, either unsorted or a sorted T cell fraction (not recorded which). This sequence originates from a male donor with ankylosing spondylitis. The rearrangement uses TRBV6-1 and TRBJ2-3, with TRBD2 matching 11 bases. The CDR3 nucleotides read TGTGCCAGCAGGCTACTAGCGGGGGTCACGGATACGCAGTATTTT. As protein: CASRLLAGVTDTQYF.